This TCR beta chain stems from a study of CXCR3-negative and CXCR3-positive naive CD8 T cells. Study-level points and caveats: CXCR3-expressing naive cells carried TRB CDR3s more hydrophobic than those of CXCR3-negative naive cells.

UMI-labeled TRB cDNA libraries were prepared by 5' RACE. TCRdb reprocessed the 5' RACE reads, with one entry per CDR3 protein and no DNA. The repertoire table contains 130,000 to 150,000 distinct CDR3 sequences. The length of the CDR3 is 13 residues. As to this clonotype: What it binds is not known.

The chain links TRBV21-1 to TRBJ2-7. TRBV21-1 is noted as a pseudogene. Sequencing was done on a sample of naive CXCR3+ CD8+ T cells from blood. Subset denoted: CD45RO-CCR7+CD27+CD95- naive CD8+ T cells expressing CXCR3 (TNR3+). This TCR was sampled from a human donor in good health. Some clones in this sample may be carry-over from other donors' samples. CDR3 region: CASSNLGSYEQYF.